This T cell receptor beta chain derives from a study of control samples from healthy donors and cancer patients. Trimming removed 5 bases at V and 5 bases at J, with 16 bases between. In germline, CDR1 is SGHRS, CDR2 YFSETQ. There are 14 residues in the CDR3. Data came from immunoSEQ multiplex PCR; TCRdb stores just in-frame clones and leaves some out. Found here are fewer than 65,000 clones, approximately 89% of them singletons; the top ten hold around 1.5%. Material: PBMCs. The V call is TRBV5-1, the J call TRBJ2-5; D might be TRBD1 (7 bases). This clonotype originated in a man aged 35-49 years with colorectal cancer. CDR3 coding DNA: TGCGCCAGCAGTATTAACAGGGGAGGCGAGACCCAGTACTTC. The encoded protein is CASSINRGGETQYF.